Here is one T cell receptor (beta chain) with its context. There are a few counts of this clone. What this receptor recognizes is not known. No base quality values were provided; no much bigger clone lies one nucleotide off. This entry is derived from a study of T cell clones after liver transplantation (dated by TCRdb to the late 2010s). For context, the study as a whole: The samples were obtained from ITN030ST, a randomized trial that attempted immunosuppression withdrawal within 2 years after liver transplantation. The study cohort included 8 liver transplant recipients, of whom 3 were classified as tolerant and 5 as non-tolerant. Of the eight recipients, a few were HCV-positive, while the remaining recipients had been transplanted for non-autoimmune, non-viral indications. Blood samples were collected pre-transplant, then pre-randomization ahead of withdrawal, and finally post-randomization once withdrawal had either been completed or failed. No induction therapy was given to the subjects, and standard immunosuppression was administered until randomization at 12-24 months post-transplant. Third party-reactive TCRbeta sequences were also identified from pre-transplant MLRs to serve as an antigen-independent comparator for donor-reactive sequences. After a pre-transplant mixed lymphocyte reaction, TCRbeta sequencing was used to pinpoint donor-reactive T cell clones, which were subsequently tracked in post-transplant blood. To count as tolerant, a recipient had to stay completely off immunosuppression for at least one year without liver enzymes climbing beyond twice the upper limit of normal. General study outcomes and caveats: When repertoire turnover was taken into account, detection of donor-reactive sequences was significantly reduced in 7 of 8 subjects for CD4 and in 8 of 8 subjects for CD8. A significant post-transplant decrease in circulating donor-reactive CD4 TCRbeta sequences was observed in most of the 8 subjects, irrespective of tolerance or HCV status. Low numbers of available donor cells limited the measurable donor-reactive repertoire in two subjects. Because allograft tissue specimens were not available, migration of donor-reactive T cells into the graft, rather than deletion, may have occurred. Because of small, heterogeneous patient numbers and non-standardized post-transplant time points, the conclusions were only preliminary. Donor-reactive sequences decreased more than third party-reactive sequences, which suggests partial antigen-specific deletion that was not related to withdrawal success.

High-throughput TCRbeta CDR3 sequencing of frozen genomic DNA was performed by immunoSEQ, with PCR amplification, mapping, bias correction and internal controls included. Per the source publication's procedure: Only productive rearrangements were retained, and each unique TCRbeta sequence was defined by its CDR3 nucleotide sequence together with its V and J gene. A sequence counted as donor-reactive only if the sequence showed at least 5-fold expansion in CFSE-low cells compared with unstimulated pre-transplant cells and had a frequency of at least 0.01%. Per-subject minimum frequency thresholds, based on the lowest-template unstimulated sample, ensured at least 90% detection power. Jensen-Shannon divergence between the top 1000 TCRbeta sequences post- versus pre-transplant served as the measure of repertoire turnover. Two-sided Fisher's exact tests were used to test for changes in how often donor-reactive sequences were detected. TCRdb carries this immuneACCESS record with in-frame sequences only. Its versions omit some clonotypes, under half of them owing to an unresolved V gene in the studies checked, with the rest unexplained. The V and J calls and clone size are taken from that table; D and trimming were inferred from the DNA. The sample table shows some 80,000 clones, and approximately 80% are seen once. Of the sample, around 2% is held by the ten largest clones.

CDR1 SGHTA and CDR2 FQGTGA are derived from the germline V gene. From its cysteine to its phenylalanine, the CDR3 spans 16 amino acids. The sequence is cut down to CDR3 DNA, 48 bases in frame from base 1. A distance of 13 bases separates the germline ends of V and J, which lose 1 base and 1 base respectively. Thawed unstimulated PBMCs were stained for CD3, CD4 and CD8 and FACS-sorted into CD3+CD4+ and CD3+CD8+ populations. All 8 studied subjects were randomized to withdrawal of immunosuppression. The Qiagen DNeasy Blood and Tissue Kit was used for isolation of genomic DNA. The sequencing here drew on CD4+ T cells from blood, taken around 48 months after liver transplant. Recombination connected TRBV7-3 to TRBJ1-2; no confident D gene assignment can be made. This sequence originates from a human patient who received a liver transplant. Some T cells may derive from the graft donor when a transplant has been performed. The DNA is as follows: TGTGCCAGCAGCTTAAGGGGTGGGGAGGGTAACTATGGCTACACCTTC. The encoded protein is CASSLRGGEGNYGYTF.